This T cell receptor (beta chain) was recovered during a study of blood T cell repertoires in COVID-19. For the study at large: Samples came from the United States, Italy and Spain, spanning acute and convalescent COVID-19. T cells, B-cell-depleted T cells, or PBMCs provided the cDNA or gDNA that served as material.

As handled by the study authors: The assay estimated nucleated cells by amplifying reference gene primers. Clones were sequenced by immunoSEQ multiplex PCR, and TCRdb holds only the in-frame ones, with some missing. V and J calls and clone size are those listed in that table; D and trimming were worked out from the DNA. The table includes roughly 140,000 clones, approximately 92% detected once. CDR3 length: 15 amino acids. Germline V gene data show CDR1 as SGHDT and CDR2 as YYEEEE. V was shortened by 0 bases and J by 5 bases, with 11 bases between the two germline ends. The chain combines TRBV5-6 with TRBJ2-2; D uncertain. The receptor was derived from a woman aged 55-69 years with active COVID-19. Sample: peripheral blood. This chain's CDR3 is CASSLVRTSTGELFF. The CDR3 nucleotides read TGTGCCAGCAGCTTGGTCAGAACGTCAACCGGGGAGCTGTTTTTT.